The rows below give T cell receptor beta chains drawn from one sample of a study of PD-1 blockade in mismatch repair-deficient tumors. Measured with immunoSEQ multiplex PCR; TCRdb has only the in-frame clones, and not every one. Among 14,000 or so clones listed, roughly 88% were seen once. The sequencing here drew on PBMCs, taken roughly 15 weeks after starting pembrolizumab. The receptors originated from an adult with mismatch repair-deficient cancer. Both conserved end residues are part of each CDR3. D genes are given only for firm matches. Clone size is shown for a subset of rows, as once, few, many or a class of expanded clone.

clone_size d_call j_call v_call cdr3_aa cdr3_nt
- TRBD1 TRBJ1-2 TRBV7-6 CASSLASRDRFGYTF TGTGCCAGCAGCTTAGCGTCACGGGACAGATTTGGCTACACCTTC
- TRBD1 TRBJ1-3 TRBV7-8 CASSPQGAIWENTIYF TGTGCCAGCAGCCCACAGGGGGCGATCTGGGAAAACACCATATATTTT
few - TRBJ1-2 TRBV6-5 CASSYSRGDYTF TGTGCCAGCAGTTATTCCCGGGGGGACTACACCTTC
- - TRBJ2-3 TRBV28 CASSLGGRGDTQYF TGTGCCAGCAGTTTAGGTGGGAGAGGGGATACGCAGTATTTT
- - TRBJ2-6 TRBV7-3 CASSSSGSGANVLTF TGTGCCAGCAGCTCCTCAGGGTCTGGGGCCAACGTCCTGACTTTC
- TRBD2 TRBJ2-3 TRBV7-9 CASSLAGREGRTDTQYF TGTGCCAGCAGCTTAGCGGGACGGGAGGGCCGAACAGATACGCAGTATTTT
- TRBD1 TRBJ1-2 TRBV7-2 CASSWDRVADRSGYTF TGTGCCAGCAGCTGGGACAGGGTGGCTGATAGAAGTGGCTACACCTTC
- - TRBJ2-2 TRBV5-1 CASKGELYTGELFF TGCGCCAGCAAGGGGGAGTTATACACCGGGGAGCTGTTTTTT
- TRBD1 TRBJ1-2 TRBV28 CASSLTGEGYGYTF TGTGCCAGCAGTTTGACAGGGGAGGGCTATGGCTACACCTTC
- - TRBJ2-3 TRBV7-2 CASSLSSHFTDTQYF TGTGCCAGCAGCTTAAGTAGTCATTTCACAGATACGCAGTATTTT
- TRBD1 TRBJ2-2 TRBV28 CASSLTGVGTGELFF TGTGCCAGCAGTTTAACAGGGGTAGGGACCGGGGAGCTGTTTTTT
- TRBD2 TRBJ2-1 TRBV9 CASSLRTSGTLGEQFF TGTGCCAGCAGCCTCAGGACTAGCGGGACCCTAGGTGAGCAGTTCTTC
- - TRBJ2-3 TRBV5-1 CASRLEGGDTQYF TGCGCCAGCCGCCTAGAGGGGGGGGATACGCAGTATTTT
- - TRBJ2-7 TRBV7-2 CASSFGLGYEQYF TGTGCCAGCAGCTTCGGACTGGGATACGAGCAGTACTTC
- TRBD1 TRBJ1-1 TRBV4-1 CASSHSDRGNTEAFF TGCGCCAGCAGCCACTCGGACAGGGGGAACACTGAAGCTTTCTTT
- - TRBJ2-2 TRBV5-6 CASSPTASLNTGELFF TGTGCCAGCAGCCCGACAGCGTCTCTGAACACCGGGGAGCTGTTTTTT
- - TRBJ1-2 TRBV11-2 CASEGVYGYTF TGTGCCAGCGAAGGGGTCTATGGCTACACCTTC
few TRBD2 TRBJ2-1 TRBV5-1 CASRLAGEFYNEQFF TGCGCCAGCAGACTAGCGGGAGAGTTCTACAATGAGCAGTTCTTC
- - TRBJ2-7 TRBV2 CASSGQLLSYEQYF TGTGCCAGCAGCGGACAGCTCCTCTCCTACGAGCAGTACTTC
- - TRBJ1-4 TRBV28 CASSSTVNEKLFF TGTGCCAGCAGTTCGACAGTGAATGAAAAACTGTTTTTT
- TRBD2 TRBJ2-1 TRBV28 CASSFLLAGGDYEQFF TGTGCCAGCAGTTTTTTACTAGCGGGAGGGGACTATGAGCAGTTCTTC
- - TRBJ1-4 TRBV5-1 CASSSLRTNEKLFF TGCGCCAGCAGCTCACTCAGGACTAATGAAAAACTGTTTTTT
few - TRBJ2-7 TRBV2 CASRASAPPYEQYF TGTGCCAGCAGGGCTAGCGCCCCACCCTACGAGCAGTACTTC
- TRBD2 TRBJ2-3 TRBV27 CASSLSEPGLATFSLTDTQYF TGTGCCAGCAGTTTATCGGAACCGGGACTAGCGACCTTCTCCCTCACAGATACGCAGTATTTT
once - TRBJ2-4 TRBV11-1 CASSLAGGENIQYF TGTGCCAGCAGCTTAGCAGGGGGGGAAAACATTCAGTACTTC
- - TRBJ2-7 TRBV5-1 CASKLNLGDSYEQYF TGCGCCAGCAAGCTCAACCTAGGGGATTCCTACGAGCAGTACTTC
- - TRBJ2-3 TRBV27 CATPWLALPADTQYF TGTGCCACCCCGTGGCTAGCCTTGCCCGCAGATACGCAGTATTTT
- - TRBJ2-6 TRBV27 CASSLGDFRANVLTF TGTGCCAGCAGTTTAGGGGACTTTCGGGCCAACGTCCTGACTTTC
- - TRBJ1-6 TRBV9 CASSLGEGNSPLHF TGTGCCAGCAGCTTAGGGGAGGGGAATTCACCCCTCCACTTT
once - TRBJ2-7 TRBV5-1 CASSNRQTYEQYF TGCGCCAGCAGCAATAGACAGACCTACGAGCAGTACTTC
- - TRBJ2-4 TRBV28 CASRGHGKNIQYF TGTGCCAGCAGAGGACACGGCAAAAACATTCAGTACTTC
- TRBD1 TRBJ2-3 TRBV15 CATRRQGAADTQYF TGTGCCACCAGAAGACAGGGGGCCGCAGATACGCAGTATTTT
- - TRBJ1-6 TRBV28 CASRRDSGGYIGNSPLHF TGTGCCAGCAGACGCGACAGTGGGGGGTATATTGGGAATTCACCCCTCCACTTT
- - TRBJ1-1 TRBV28 CASSFPGVSAFF TGTGCCAGCAGTTTTCCCGGGGTCAGCGCTTTCTTT
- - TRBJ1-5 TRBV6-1 CASSDTNSNQPQHF TGTGCCAGCAGTGATACTAATAGCAATCAGCCCCAGCATTTT
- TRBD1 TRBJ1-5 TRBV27 CASSGDRGRDQPQHF TGTGCCAGCAGCGGCGACAGGGGGCGGGATCAGCCCCAGCATTTT
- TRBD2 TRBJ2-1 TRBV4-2 CASSQVASGNNEQFF TGTGCCAGCAGCCAAGTTGCTAGCGGGAACAATGAGCAGTTCTTC
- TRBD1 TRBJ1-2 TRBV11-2 CASSLIRGQSPYYGYTF TGTGCCAGCAGCTTAATCAGGGGGCAATCCCCCTACTATGGCTACACCTTC
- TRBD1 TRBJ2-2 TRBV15 CATSRDRGLKELFF TGTGCCACCAGCAGGGACAGGGGGCTGAAGGAGCTGTTTTTT
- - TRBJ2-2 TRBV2 CASSDRGANTGELFF TGTGCCAGCAGTGACAGGGGTGCGAACACCGGGGAGCTGTTTTTT
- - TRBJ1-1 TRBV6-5 CASSYPLGGWGTEAFF TGTGCCAGCAGTTACCCTTTAGGAGGGTGGGGCACTGAAGCTTTCTTT
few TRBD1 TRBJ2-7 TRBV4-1 CASSLLSGTDSYEQYF TGCGCCAGCAGCCTACTATCCGGGACAGACTCCTACGAGCAGTACTTC
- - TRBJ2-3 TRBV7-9 CASSFGWVRSTDTQYF TGTGCCAGCAGCTTCGGTTGGGTCAGGAGCACAGATACGCAGTATTTT
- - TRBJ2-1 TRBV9 CASSSQDSVPEQFF TGTGCCAGCAGCTCCCAGGATAGCGTTCCCGAGCAGTTCTTC
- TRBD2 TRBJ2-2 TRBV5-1 CASSPPGGRTGELFF TGCGCCAGCAGCCCGCCGGGCGGGAGAACCGGGGAGCTGTTTTTT
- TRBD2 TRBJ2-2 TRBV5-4 CASSPFMGGSAWTGELFF TGTGCCAGCAGCCCGTTTATGGGAGGGTCAGCTTGGACCGGGGAGCTGTTTTTT
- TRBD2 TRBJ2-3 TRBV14 CASTPGLGDTQYF TGTGCCAGCACCCCGGGACTAGGAGATACGCAGTATTTT
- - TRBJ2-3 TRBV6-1 CASSEMVAADTQYF TGTGCCAGCAGTGAAATGGTAGCGGCAGATACGCAGTATTTT
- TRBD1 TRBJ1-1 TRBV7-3 CASSRQGSGTEAFF TGTGCCAGCAGCCGACAGGGGAGTGGCACTGAAGCTTTCTTT
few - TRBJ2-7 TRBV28 CASSILRYEQYF TGTGCCAGCAGTATTCTCCGTTACGAGCAGTACTTC
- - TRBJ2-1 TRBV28 CASSLGRNEQFF TGTGCCAGCAGTTTAGGGCGCAATGAGCAGTTCTTC
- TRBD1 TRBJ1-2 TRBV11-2 CASSSTGGNYGYTF TGTGCCAGCAGCTCGACAGGGGGGAACTATGGCTACACCTTC
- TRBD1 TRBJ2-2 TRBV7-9 CASSSGTGGTGELFF TGTGCCAGCAGCTCAGGCACAGGGGGGACCGGGGAGCTGTTTTTT
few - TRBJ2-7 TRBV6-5 CASSYQNTGLHEQYF TGTGCCAGCAGTTACCAAAATACAGGGTTGCACGAGCAGTACTTC
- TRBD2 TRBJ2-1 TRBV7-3 CASRKGLAGGNEQFF TGTGCCAGCAGGAAGGGACTAGCGGGAGGCAATGAGCAGTTCTTC